The source of this T cell receptor beta chain is a study of blood T cell repertoires in COVID-19. CDR1 is SGHTA and CDR2 is FQGNSA in the germline V gene. The length of the CDR3 is 15 residues. V lost 2 bases and J lost 1, with 12 bases in between. The protocol was immunoSEQ multiplex PCR, while the TCRdb copy is restricted to in-frame clones and leaves out a portion. The profile shows 25,000 to 35,000 clones, around 88% of them singletons. Sequencing was performed on peripheral blood. The chain combines TRBV7-2 with TRBJ2-7, with D perhaps matching TRBD1 (6 bases). This sequence originates from a human donor in a cohort sampled during active COVID-19. CDR3 in amino acids: CASSLTGLTSYEQYF. The DNA of the CDR3 is TGTGCCAGCAGCTTAACAGGGTTGACTTCCTACGAGCAGTACTTC.